This TCR beta chain emerged from a study of Ad26.COV2.S vaccination and SARS-CoV-2 variants. Treatment reported: around 19 received Ad26.COV2.S at low or high dose, single or two shots; 5 received placebo; per-sample allocation not given. Each sample was drawn 63 days after the first injection (of vaccine or placebo). Participants' vaccine, an Ad26 vector, delivered Wuhan-strain SARS-CoV-2 spike. General study findings and limits: Vaccine and placebo recipients had comparable breadth of non-spike TCRs.

In regard to this clone: Antigen specificity is unknown.

The CDR3 is 14 residues long. Trimming cost V 2 bases and J 3 bases, with 10 bases left between them. The germline CDR1 and CDR2 sequences are MNHNY and SVGAGI (reference sequence). Here immunoSEQ multiplex PCR was the method, and the copy in TCRdb shows in-frame clones only, minus some. Of a few hundred thousand clones in the sample, around 89% were seen once. The V and J genes are TRBV6-6 and TRBJ2-5; unclear D gene. The specimen was peripheral blood, collected in a trial of Ad26.COV2.S vaccine versus placebo. This receptor was identified in a person aged 18-60 years who received the Ad26.COV2.S COVID-19 vaccine or a placebo. CDR3 coding DNA: TGTGCCAGCAGTTACAGTAGGCCAGAAGAGACCCAGTACTTC. This sequence encodes CASSYSRPEETQYF.